This T cell receptor beta chain emerged from a study of T cells expressing NK-cell markers. Across the whole study: Eight donors were sequenced, of whom seven were HCMV-seropositive, while the remaining one was HCMV-seronegative.

Points on this clonotype: Its target is unknown.

Study findings and constraints: Six donors had dominant NKG2C+ clonotypes that comprised about 1.0-8% of their CD8+ T cells. Whether expanded NKG2C+ T cell clones were HCMV specific stayed uncertain.

With UMIs, 5'RACE template switching was used to make TCR beta cDNA. Reprocessing the 5' RACE reads, TCRdb reports a single entry for every CDR3 protein and omits DNA. The listing records 400,000 to 450,000 distinct CDR3 sequences. The TCR comes from a woman aged 18 to 75 in good health. The specimen sequenced was blood T cells: a sorted CD56 or NKG2C T cell subset, CD4+ or CD8+ T cells, or bulk PBMC T cells (not recorded which).

CDR3: CASSLVLNQPQHF. The genes are TRBV12-3 or TRBV12-4 and TRBJ1-5. This CDR3 is 13 amino acids long.